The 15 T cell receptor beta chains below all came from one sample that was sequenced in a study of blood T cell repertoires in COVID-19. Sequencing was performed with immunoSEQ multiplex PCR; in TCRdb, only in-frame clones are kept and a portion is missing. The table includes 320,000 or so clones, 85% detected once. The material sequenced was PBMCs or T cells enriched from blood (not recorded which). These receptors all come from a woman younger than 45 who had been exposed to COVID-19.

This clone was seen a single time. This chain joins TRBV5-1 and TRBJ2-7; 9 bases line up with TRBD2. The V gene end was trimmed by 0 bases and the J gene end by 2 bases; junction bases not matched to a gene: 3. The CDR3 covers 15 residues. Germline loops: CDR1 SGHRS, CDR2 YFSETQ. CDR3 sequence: CASSLAASGTYEQYF. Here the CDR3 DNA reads TGCGCCAGCAGCTTGGCTGCTAGCGGGACCTACGAGCAGTACTTC.

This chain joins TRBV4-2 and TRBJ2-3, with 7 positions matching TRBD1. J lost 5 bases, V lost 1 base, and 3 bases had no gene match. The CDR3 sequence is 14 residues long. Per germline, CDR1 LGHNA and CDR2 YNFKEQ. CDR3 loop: CASSQGQGRDTQYF. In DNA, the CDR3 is TGTGCCAGCAGCCAAGGACAGGGTAGAGATACGCAGTATTTT.

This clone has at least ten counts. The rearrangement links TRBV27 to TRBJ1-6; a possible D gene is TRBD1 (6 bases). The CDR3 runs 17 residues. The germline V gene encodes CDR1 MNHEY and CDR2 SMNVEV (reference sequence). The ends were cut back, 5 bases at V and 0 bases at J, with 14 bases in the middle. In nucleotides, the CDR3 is TGTGCCAGCAGTCCGTCGGACAGCTTCTCCTATAATTCACCCCTCCACTTT. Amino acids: CASSPSDSFSYNSPLHF.

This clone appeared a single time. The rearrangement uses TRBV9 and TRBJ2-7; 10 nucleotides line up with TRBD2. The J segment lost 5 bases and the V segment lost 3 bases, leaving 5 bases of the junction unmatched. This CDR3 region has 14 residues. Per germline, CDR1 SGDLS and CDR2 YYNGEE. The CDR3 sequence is CASSESGGADEQYF. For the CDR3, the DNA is TGTGCCAGCAGCGAAAGCGGGGGGGCAGACGAGCAGTACTTC.

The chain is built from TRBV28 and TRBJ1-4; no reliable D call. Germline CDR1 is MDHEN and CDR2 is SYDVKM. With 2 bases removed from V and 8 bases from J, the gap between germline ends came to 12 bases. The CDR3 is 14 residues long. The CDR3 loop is CASSLTGLWEKLFF. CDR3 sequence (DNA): TGTGCCAGCAGTTTAACCGGGTTGTGGGAAAAACTGTTTTTT.

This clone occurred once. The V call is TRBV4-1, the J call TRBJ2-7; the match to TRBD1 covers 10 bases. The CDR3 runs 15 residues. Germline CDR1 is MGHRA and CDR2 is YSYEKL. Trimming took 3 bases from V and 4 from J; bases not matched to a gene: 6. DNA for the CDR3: TGCGCCAGCAGCCAGAGGACAGGGGGGAATTACGAGCAGTACTTC. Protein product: CASSQRTGGNYEQYF.

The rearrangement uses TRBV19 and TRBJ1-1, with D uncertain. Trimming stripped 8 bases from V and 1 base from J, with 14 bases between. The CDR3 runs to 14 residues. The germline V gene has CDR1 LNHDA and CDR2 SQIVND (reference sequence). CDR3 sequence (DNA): TGTGCCAGTCTCGGGGAGTCGGGGAACACTGAAGCTTTCTTT. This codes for CASLGESGNTEAFF. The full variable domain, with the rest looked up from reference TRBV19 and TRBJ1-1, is DGGITQSPKYLFRKEGQNVTLSCEQNLNHDAMYWYRQDPGQGLRLIYYSQIVNDFQKGDIAEGYSVSREKKESFPLTVTSAQKNPTAFYLCASLGESGNTEAFFGQGTRLTVV.

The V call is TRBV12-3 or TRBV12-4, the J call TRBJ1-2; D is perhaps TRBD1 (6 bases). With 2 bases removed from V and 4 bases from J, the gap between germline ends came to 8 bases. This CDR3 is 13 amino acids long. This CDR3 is CASSLSGAYGYTF. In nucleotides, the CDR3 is TGTGCCAGCAGTTTATCAGGGGCCTATGGCTACACCTTC.

The CDR3 reads CAISEGVPGELFF. The CDR3 DNA reads as TGTGCCATCAGTGAGGGAGTTCCCGGGGAGCTGTTTTTT. This rearrangement joins TRBV10-3 to TRBJ2-2; D unresolved. The CDR3 runs 13 residues. The V gene lost 2 bases and the J gene lost 6 bases, with 7 bases spanning the gap. CDR1 and CDR2 from the germline V gene are ENHRY and SYGVKD.

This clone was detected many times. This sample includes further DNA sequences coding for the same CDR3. CDR3 nucleotide sequence: TGTGCCAGCTCACCGACAGGGACGAACACTGAAGCTTTCTTT. Residues: CASSPTGTNTEAFF. V and J are TRBV18 and TRBJ1-1, with 7 bases matching TRBD1. Germline trimming cut 3 bases from V and 1 base from J; bases unmatched to any gene: 2. In germline, CDR1 is KGHSH, CDR2 LQKENI. The CDR3 is 14 residues long.

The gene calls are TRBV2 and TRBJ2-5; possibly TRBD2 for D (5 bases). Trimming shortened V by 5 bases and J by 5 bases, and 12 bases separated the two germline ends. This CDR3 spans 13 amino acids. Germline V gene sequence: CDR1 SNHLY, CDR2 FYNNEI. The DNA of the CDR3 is TGTGCCAGCAGTCGGTGGGAGTGGGAGACCCAGTACTTC. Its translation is CASSRWEWETQYF.

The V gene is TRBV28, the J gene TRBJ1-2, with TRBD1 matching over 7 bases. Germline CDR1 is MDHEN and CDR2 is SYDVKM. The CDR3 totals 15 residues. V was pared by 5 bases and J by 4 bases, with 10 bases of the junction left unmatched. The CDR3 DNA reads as TGTGCCAGCAGTGGTACGGGACAGAGCCTCTATGGCTACACCTTC. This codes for CASSGTGQSLYGYTF.

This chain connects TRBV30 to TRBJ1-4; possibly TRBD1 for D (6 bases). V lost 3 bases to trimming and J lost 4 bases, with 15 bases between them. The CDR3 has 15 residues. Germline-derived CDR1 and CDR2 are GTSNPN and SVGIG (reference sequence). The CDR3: CAWRVRGHLNEKLFF. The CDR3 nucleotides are TGTGCCTGGAGGGTCCGGGGACACCTTAATGAAAAACTGTTTTTT.

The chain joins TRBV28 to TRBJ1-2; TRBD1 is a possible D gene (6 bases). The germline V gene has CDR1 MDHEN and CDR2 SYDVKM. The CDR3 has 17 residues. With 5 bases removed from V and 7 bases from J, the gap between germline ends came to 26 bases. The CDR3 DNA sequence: TGTGCCAGCAGTACCGAACAGGGACGTCTCGTCCTTGGTGGCTACACCTTC. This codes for CASSTEQGRLVLGGYTF.

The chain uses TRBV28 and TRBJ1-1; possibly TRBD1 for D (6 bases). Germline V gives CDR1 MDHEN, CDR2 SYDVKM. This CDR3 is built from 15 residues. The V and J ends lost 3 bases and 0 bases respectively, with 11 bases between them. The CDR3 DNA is TGTGCCAGCAGTTTTCTTACAGGGTTGAACACTGAAGCTTTCTTT. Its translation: CASSFLTGLNTEAFF. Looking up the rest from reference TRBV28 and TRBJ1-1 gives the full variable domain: DVKVTQSSRYLVKRTGEKVFLECVQDMDHENMFWYRQDPGLGLRLIYFSYDVKMKEKGDIPEGYSVSREKKERFSLILESASTNQTSMYLCASSFLTGLNTEAFFGQGTRLTVV.